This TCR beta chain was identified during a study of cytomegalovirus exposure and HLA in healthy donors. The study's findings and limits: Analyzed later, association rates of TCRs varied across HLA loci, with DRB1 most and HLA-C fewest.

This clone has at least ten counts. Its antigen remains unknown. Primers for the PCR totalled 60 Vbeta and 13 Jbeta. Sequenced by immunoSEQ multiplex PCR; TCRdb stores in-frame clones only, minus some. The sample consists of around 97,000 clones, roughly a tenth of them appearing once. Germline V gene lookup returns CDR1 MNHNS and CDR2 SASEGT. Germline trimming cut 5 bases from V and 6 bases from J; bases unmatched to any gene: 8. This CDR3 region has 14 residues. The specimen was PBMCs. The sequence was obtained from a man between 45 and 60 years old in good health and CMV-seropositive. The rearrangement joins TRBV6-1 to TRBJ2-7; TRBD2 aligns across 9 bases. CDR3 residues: CASSQREVGIEQYF. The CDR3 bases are TGTGCCAGCAGTCAGCGGGAGGTCGGGATCGAGCAGTACTTC.